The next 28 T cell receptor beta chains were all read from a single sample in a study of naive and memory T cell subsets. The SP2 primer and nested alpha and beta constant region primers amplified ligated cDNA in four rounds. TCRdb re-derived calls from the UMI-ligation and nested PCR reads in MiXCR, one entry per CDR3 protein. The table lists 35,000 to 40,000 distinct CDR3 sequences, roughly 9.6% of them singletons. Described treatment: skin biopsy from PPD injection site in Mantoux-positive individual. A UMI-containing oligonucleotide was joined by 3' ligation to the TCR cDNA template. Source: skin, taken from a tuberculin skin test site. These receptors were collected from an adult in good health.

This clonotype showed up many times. The CDR3 DNA reads as TGCAGTGCCCCCCAGGGATCTTCCTACGAGCAGTACTTC. Translating it yields CSAPQGSSYEQYF. The chain recombines TRBV20-1 with TRBJ2-7; a possible D gene is TRBD1 (5 bases). Per germline, CDR1 DFQATT and CDR2 SNEGSKA (reference sequence). The CDR3 runs 13 residues. Trimming stripped 6 bases from V and 1 base from J, with 13 bases between.

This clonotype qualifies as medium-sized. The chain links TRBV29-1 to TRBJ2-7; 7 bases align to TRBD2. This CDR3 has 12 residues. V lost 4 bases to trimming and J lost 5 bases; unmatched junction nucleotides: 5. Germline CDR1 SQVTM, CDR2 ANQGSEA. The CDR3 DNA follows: TGCAGCGTTGCGGGAGGTTGGAACGAGCAGTACTTC. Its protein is CSVAGGWNEQYF.

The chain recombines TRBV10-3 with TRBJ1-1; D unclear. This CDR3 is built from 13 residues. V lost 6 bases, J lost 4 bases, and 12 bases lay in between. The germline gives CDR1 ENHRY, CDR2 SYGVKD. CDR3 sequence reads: CAIRVPGSTEAFF. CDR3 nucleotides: TGTGCCATCAGGGTCCCGGGGAGCACTGAAGCTTTCTTT.

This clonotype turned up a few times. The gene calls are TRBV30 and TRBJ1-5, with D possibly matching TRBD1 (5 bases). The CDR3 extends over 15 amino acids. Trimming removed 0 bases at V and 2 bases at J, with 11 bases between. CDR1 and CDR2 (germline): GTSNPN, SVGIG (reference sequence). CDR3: CAWSVQTAGNQPQHF. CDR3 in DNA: TGTGCCTGGAGTGTACAGACAGCGGGCAATCAGCCCCAGCATTTT. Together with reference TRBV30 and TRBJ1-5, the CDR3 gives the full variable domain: SQTIHQWPATLVQPVGSPLSLECTVEGTSNPNLYWYRQAAGRGLQLLFYSVGIGQISSEVPQNLSASRPQDRQFILSSKKLLLSDSGFYLCAWSVQTAGNQPQHFGDGTRLSIL.

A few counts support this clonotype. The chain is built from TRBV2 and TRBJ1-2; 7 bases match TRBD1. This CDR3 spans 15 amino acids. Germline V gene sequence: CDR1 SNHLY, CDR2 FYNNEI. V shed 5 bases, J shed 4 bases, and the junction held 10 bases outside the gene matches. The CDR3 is CASSPTLGGGYGYTF. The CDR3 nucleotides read TGTGCCAGCAGTCCCACCTTAGGGGGCGGCTATGGCTACACCTTC.

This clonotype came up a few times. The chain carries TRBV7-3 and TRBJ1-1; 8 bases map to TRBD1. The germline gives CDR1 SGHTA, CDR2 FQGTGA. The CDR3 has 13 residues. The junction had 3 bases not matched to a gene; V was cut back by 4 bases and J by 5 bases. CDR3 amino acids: CASSSDRDTEAFF. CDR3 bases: TGTGCCAGCAGCTCGGACAGGGATACTGAAGCTTTCTTT.

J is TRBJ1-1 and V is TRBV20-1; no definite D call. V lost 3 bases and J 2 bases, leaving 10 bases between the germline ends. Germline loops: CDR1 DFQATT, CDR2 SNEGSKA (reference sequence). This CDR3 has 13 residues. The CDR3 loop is CSASRNPNTEAFF. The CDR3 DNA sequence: TGCAGTGCTAGTCGGAACCCTAACACTGAAGCTTTCTTT.

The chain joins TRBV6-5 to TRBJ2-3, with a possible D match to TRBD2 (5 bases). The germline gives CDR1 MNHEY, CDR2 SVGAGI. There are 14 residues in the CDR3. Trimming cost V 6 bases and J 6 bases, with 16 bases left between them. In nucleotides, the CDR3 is TGTGCCAGCAGACGGACTGAAACCGGCGATACGCAGTATTTT. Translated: CASRRTETGDTQYF.

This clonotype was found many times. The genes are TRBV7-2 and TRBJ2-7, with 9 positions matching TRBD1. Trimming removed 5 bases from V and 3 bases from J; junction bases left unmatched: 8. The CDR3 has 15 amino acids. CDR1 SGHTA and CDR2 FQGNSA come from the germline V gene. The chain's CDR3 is CASSRRTGDLYEQYF. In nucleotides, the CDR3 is TGTGCCAGCAGCCGCCGGACAGGGGATCTCTACGAGCAGTACTTC.

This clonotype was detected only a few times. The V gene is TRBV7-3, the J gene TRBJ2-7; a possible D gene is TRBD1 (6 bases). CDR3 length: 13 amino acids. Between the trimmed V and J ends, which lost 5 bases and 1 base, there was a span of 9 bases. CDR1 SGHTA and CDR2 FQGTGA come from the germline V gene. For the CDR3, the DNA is TGTGCCAGCAGCATAGACAGGTCCTACGAGCAGTACTTC. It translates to CASSIDRSYEQYF.

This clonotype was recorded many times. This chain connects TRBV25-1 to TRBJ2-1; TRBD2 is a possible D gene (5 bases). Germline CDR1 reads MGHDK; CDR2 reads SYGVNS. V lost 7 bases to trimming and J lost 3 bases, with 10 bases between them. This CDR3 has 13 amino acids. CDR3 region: CASTPGNYNEQFF. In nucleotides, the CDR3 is TGTGCCAGCACACCCGGGAACTACAATGAGCAGTTCTTC. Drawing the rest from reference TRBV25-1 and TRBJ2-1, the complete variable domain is EADIYQTPRYLVIGTGKKITLECSQTMGHDKMYWYQQDPGMELHLIHYSYGVNSTEKGDLSSESTVSRIRTEHFPLTLESARPSHTSQYLCASTPGNYNEQFFGPGTRLTVL.

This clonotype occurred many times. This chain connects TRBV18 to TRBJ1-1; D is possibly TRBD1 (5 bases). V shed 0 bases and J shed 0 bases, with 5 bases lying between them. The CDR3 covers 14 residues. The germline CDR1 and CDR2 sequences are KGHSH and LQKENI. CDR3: CASSPPTVNTEAFF. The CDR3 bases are TGTGCCAGCTCACCACCGACAGTGAACACTGAAGCTTTCTTT.

CDR3 DNA sequence: TGTGCCAGCAGTTTAAAGCGGGGGGCGGAGACCCAGTACTTC. Its protein is CASSLKRGAETQYF. V is TRBV28 and J is TRBJ2-5; 9 bases are a match to TRBD2. The trim removed 2 bases at V and 5 bases at J, leaving 3 bases unmatched. The CDR3 spans 14 residues. The germline gives CDR1 MDHEN, CDR2 SYDVKM. Full variable domain (rest looked up from reference TRBV28 and TRBJ2-5): DVKVTQSSRYLVKRTGEKVFLECVQDMDHENMFWYRQDPGLGLRLIYFSYDVKMKEKGDIPEGYSVSREKKERFSLILESASTNQTSMYLCASSLKRGAETQYFGPGTRLLVL.

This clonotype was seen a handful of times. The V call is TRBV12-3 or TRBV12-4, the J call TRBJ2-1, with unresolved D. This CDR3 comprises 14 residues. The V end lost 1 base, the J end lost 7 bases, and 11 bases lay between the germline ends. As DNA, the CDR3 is TGTGCCAGCAGTTTAGTCCGGAGACGGAATGAGCAGTTCTTC. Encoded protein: CASSLVRRRNEQFF.

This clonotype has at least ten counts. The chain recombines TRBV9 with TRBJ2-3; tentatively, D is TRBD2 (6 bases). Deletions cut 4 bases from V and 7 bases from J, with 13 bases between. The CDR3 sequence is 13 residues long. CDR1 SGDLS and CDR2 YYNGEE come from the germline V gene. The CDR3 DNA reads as TGTGCCAGCAGCTCCCTTGGGGGGAATACGCAGTATTTT. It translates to CASSSLGGNTQYF. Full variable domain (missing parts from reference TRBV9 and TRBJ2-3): DSGVTQTPKHLITATGQRVTLRCSPRSGDLSVYWYQQSLDQGLQFLIQYYNGEERAKGNILERFSAQQFPDLHSELNLSSLELGDSALYFCASSSLGGNTQYFGPGTRLTVL.

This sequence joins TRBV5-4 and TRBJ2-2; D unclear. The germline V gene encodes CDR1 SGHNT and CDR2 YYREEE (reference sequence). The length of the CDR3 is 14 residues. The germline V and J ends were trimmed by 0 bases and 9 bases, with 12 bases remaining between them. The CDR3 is CASSLGVHGRELFF. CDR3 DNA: TGTGCCAGCAGCTTGGGGGTCCATGGGAGGGAGCTGTTTTTT.

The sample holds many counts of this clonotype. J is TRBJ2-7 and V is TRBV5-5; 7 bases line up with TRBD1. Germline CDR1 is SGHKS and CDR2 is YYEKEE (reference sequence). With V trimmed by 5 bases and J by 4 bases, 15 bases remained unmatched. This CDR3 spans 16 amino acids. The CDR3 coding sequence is TGTGCCAGCAGTTCGGACCGTCTGAAACAGGGGTACGAGCAGTACTTC. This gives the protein CASSSDRLKQGYEQYF.

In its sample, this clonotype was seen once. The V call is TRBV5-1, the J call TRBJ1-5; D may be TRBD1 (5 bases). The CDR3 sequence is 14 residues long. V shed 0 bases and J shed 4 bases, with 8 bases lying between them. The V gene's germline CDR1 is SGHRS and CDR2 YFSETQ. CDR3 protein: CASSLVSGNQPQHF. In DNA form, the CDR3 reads TGCGCCAGCAGCTTGGTGTCAGGGAATCAGCCCCAGCATTTT.

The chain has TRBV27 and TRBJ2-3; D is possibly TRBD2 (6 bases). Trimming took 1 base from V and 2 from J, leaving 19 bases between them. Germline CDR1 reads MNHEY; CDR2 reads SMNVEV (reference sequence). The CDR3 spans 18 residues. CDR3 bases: TGTGCCAGCAGTTTATTATCGGAGGGCCGGAAGACCACAGATACGCAGTATTTT. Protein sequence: CASSLLSEGRKTTDTQYF.

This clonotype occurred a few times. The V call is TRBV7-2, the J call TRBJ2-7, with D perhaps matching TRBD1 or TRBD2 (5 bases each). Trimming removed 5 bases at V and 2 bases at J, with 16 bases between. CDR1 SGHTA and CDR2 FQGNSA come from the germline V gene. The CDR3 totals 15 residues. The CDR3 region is CASSRAGTATYEQYF. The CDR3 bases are TGTGCCAGCAGCCGAGCAGGGACCGCGACCTACGAGCAGTACTTC.

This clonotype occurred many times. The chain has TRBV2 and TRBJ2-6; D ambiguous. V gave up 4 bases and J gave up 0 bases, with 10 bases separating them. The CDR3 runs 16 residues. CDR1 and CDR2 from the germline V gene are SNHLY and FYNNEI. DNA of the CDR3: TGTGCCAGCAGTGGATTGGGGATCTCTGGGGCCAACGTCCTGACTTTC. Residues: CASSGLGISGANVLTF.

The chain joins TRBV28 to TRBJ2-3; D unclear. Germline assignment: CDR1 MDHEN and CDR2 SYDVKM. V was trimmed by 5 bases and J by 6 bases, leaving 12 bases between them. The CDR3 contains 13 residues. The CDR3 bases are TGTGCCAGCAGTCCAAAGCCCGGGGATACGCAGTATTTT. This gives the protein CASSPKPGDTQYF.

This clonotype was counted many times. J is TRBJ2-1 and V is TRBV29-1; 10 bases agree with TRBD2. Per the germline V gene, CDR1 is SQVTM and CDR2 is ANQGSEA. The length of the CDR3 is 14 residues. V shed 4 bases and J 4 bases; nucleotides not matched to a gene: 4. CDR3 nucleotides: TGCAGCGTTGTGGGACTAGCGACTTACAATGAGCAGTTCTTC. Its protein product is CSVVGLATYNEQFF.

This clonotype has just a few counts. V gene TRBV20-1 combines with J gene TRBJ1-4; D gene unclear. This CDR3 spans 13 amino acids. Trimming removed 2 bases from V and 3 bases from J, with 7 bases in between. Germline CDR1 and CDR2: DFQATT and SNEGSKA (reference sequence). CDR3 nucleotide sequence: TGCAGTGCTAGAAAACCATCTAATGAAAAACTGTTTTTT. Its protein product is CSARKPSNEKLFF.

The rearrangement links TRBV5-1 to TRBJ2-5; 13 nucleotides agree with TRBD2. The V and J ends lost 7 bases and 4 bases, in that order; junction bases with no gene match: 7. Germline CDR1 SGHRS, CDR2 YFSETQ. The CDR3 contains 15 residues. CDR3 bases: TGCGCCAGCGGAGGACTAGCGGGAGCCTTAGAGACCCAGTACTTC. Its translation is CASGGLAGALETQYF.

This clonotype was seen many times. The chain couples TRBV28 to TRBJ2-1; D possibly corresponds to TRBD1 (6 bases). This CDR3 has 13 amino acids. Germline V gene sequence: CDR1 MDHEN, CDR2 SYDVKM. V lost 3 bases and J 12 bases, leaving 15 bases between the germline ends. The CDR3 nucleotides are TGTGCCAGCAGTTTCCGGGACAAACTGGGGCAGTTCTTC. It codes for CASSFRDKLGQFF.

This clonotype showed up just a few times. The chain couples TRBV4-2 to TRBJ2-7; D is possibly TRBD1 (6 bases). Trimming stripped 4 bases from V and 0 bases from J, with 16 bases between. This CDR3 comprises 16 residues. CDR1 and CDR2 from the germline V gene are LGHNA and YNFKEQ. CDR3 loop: CASSRTGTANSYEQYF. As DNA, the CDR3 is TGTGCCAGCAGCCGAACAGGGACGGCCAACTCCTACGAGCAGTACTTC.

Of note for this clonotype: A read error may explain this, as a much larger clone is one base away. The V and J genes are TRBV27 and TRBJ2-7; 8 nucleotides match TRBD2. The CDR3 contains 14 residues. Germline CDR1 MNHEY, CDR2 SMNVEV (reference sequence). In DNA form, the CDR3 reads TGTACCAGCAGTTTACGGGCCGGGGGGGACGAGCAGTACTTC. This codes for CTSSLRAGGDEQYF.